This T cell receptor (beta chain) derives from a study of tissue T cells after allogeneic stem cell transplantation. Time point in this sample: mouse harvest day 14 after allogeneic transplant. The graft held 10^6 splenic CD5+ T cells and 10^7 T-cell-depleted bone marrow cells. There are a few counts of this clone. The listed genes are named as in mouse. The read gets to within 1 residue of the CDR3 end, and the germline J gene fills in the rest. Germline V lookup: CDR1 SGHSA, CDR2 FRNQAP. With 5 bases removed from V and 0 bases from J, the gap between germline ends came to 2 bases. The CDR3 extends over 12 amino acids. Libraries were prepared by immunoSEQ multiplex PCR; TCRdb keeps only in-frame clonotypes and omits some of them. The sample yields around 6,000 clones, around 48% seen once.

The sequenced sample was gut tissue. This chain links TRBV16 with TRBJ1-3, with unresolved D. This TCR came from a female BALB/c mouse given C57BL/6 T cells with graft-versus-host disease after an allogeneic hematopoietic cell transplant. The CDR3 region is CASSTSGNTLYF. The DNA read from the CDR3 is TGTGCAAGCAGCACTTCTGGAAATACGCTCTAT.